This T cell receptor (beta chain) originates from a study of shared clonotypes between healthy human individuals. The wider study: CD4 naive cells filled three plates per donor, CD4 memory three, CD8 naive two and CD8 memory one. Study conclusions and caveats: The low donor count limited represented genetic and exposure-history diversity. Four donors had around 5.2% of their naive CD4 clonotypes in common.

To note about this clone: Its antigen is currently unknown.

Sequencing used immunoSEQ multiplex PCR; TCRdb keeps in-frame clones, though not all of them. The sample lists around 1,900,000 clones, about 93% seen once, with over 1.5% in the top ten. Naive CD8 cells lacked CD45RO and underwent positive selection for CCR7, leaving out terminally differentiated effector memory CD45RA+ cells. The sequenced material came from naive CD8+ T cells from PBMCs. The source is a man aged 18 to 29 in good health. Some clones in this sample may be carry-over from other donors' samples.

As DNA, the CDR3 is TGTGCCAGCAGTTACTCAAGGGGGAGGGTCTACAATGAGCAGTTCTTC. Its protein is CASSYSRGRVYNEQFF. This chain connects TRBV6-5 to TRBJ2-1; possible D gene TRBD2, 7 bases. This CDR3 region has 16 residues. CDR1 is MNHEY and CDR2 is SVGAGI in the germline V gene. The V gene lost 0 bases and the J gene lost 3 bases, with 12 bases spanning the gap.